The next 25 T cell receptor beta chains were all read from a single sample in a study of cytomegalovirus exposure and HLA in healthy donors. It was with 60 Vbeta and 13 Jbeta primers that the PCR ran. Sequencing used immunoSEQ multiplex PCR; TCRdb keeps in-frame clones, though not all of them. The table includes about 160,000 clones, roughly 80% detected once. The source material was PBMCs. These receptors came from a young man in good health and CMV-seronegative.

This clone has more than one count but fewer than ten. This chain joins TRBV5-1 and TRBJ1-1; weak D call: TRBD1 (5 bases). With 0 bases removed from V and 2 bases from J, the gap between germline ends came to 8 bases. Germline V gives CDR1 SGHRS, CDR2 YFSETQ. The CDR3 is made up of 14 amino acids. The CDR3, as DNA: TGCGCCAGCAGCTTGGAACAGGTAAACACTGAAGCTTTCTTT. Protein sequence: CASSLEQVNTEAFF.

This sequence joins TRBV1 and TRBJ1-3; the table's TRBD1 call for D was not verified on the DNA. TRBV1 is described as a pseudogene. CDR3 length: 14 residues. The CDR3 nucleotides read TGCACCAGCAGATCTGGACAGTCTGGAAACACCATATATTTT. It encodes CTSRSGQSGNTIYF.

The rearrangement links TRBV4-1 to TRBJ2-1; D call uncertain. Germline loops: CDR1 MGHRA, CDR2 YSYEKL. Trimming left V 3 bases short and J 3 bases short, with 12 bases between. CDR3 length: 15 amino acids. CDR3 in amino acids: CASSHRVPHYNEQFF. The CDR3 bases are TGCGCCAGCAGCCACCGGGTACCCCACTACAATGAGCAGTTCTTC.

The V gene is TRBV13, the J gene TRBJ2-7; 9 bases match TRBD1. After removal of 5 bases from V and 5 bases from J, the junction contained 13 bases not matched to a gene. Germline V gives CDR1 PRHDT, CDR2 FYEKMQ (reference sequence). This CDR3 has 16 amino acids. CDR3 DNA: TGTGCCAGCAGCCCACTATCTGGACAGGGGAGCCACGAGCAGTACTTC. It encodes CASSPLSGQGSHEQYF.

This clone was found a few times. The rearrangement joins TRBV6-1 to TRBJ1-1, with TRBD1 identical over 7 bases. Trimming cost V 4 bases and J 1 base; bases outside gene matches: 0. In germline, CDR1 is MNHNS, CDR2 SASEGT. CDR3 length: 13 residues. The CDR3 DNA reads as TGTGCCAGCAGTGGACAGGGGAACACTGAAGCTTTCTTT. It translates to CASSGQGNTEAFF.

The genes are TRBV28 and TRBJ1-5; D may be TRBD1 (5 bases). Germline V gives CDR1 MDHEN, CDR2 SYDVKM. Trimming cost V 5 bases and J 5 bases, with 13 bases left between them. This CDR3 spans 14 amino acids. Written as DNA, the CDR3 is TGTGCCAGCAGTCCGCAAATAGGGGATCAGCCCCAGCATTTT. Its protein is CASSPQIGDQPQHF. The variable domain in full, with the rest retrieved from reference TRBV28 and TRBJ1-5, is DVKVTQSSRYLVKRTGEKVFLECVQDMDHENMFWYRQDPGLGLRLIYFSYDVKMKEKGDIPEGYSVSREKKERFSLILESASTNQTSMYLCASSPQIGDQPQHFGDGTRLSIL.

In regard to this clone: Other DNA sequences from this sample encode an identical CDR3 as well. The chain combines TRBV28 with TRBJ2-7; tentatively, D is TRBD1 (6 bases). V gave up 5 bases and J gave up 3 bases, with 11 bases separating them. The CDR3 is 13 residues long. Germline CDR1 reads MDHEN; CDR2 reads SYDVKM. The CDR3 sequence: CASSLRGNYEQYF. CDR3 sequence (DNA): TGTGCCAGCAGTCTCAGGGGTAACTACGAGCAGTACTTC.

The chain has TRBV28 and TRBJ1-2; weak D call: TRBD1 (5 bases). Germline lookup yields CDR1 MDHEN and CDR2 SYDVKM. V was clipped by 3 bases and J by 2 bases, with 7 bases between them. The CDR3 extends over 13 amino acids. The CDR3 coding sequence is TGTGCCAGCAGTTTTCGGGGGAACTATGGCTACACCTTC. It codes for CASSFRGNYGYTF.

The chain couples TRBV7-2 to TRBJ1-5; unclear D gene. The CDR3 runs to 13 residues. Germline V gene lookup returns CDR1 SGHTA and CDR2 FQGNSA. The germline V and J ends were trimmed by 6 bases and 0 bases, with 6 bases remaining between them. The CDR3 DNA is TGTGCCAGCAGTCCCTCTAGCAATCAGCCCCAGCATTTT. Translation: CASSPSSNQPQHF. The full variable domain, in which reference TRBV7-2 and TRBJ1-5 provide the parts outside the CDR3, is GAGVSQSPSNKVTEKGKDVELRCDPISGHTALYWYRQSLGQGLEFLIYFQGNSAPDKSGLPSDRFSAERTGGSVSTLTIQRTQQEDSAVYLCASSPSSNQPQHFGDGTRLSIL.

The J gene is TRBJ2-1, the V gene TRBV27; 11 bases are a match to TRBD2. CDR1 and CDR2 (germline): MNHEY, SMNVEV (reference sequence). The V segment lost 5 bases and the J segment 4 bases; nucleotides outside the gene matches: 7. The CDR3 spans 16 residues. DNA of the CDR3: TGTGCCAGCAGTGTGCGACTAGCGGGACTTTACAATGAGCAGTTCTTC. This sequence encodes CASSVRLAGLYNEQFF.

The rearrangement joins TRBV5-4 to TRBJ1-1, with 7 bases matching TRBD1. Germline CDR1 SGHNT, CDR2 YYREEE (reference sequence). The CDR3 extends over 16 amino acids. Trimming took 2 bases from V and 1 from J; bases not matched to a gene: 8. This CDR3 is CASSFDRVRKNTEAFF. Written as DNA, the CDR3 is TGTGCCAGCAGCTTTGACAGGGTCCGTAAGAACACTGAAGCTTTCTTT.

This sequence joins TRBV29-1 and TRBJ1-2; TRBD1 agrees at 9 bases. The CDR3 extends over 14 amino acids. Germline V gene lookup returns CDR1 SQVTM and CDR2 ANQGSEA. The ends lost 7 bases at V and 8 bases at J; junction bases unmatched: 14. The CDR3 bases are TGCAGCGCCGGGTGGGACAGGGAGGATGGAGGCTACACCTTC. Translating it yields CSAGWDREDGGYTF.

This clone was seen more than once but under ten times. The chain links TRBV19 to TRBJ1-5; D ambiguous. The CDR3 contains 13 residues. Trimming pared 8 bases from V and 7 bases from J, leaving 15 bases between. CDR1 LNHDA and CDR2 SQIVND come from the germline V gene (reference sequence). CDR3 protein: CASAGQDRQPQHF. The DNA for the CDR3 is TGTGCCAGTGCGGGTCAGGACCGACAGCCCCAGCATTTT. The full variable domain, completed using reference TRBV19 and TRBJ1-5, is DGGITQSPKYLFRKEGQNVTLSCEQNLNHDAMYWYRQDPGQGLRLIYYSQIVNDFQKGDIAEGYSVSREKKESFPLTVTSAQKNPTAFYLCASAGQDRQPQHFGDGTRLSIL.

The rearrangement uses TRBV15 and TRBJ1-2; 7 bases are shared with TRBD1. Germline values: CDR1 LNHNV, CDR2 YYDKDF (reference sequence). There are 15 residues in the CDR3. Trimming at V came to 6 bases and at J to 4 bases, leaving 11 bases not matched to a gene. CDR3 DNA: TGTGCCACCAGTCCCTCGAGGGGGCTCGGCTATGGCTACACCTTC. It yields the protein CATSPSRGLGYGYTF.

The sample holds one count of this clone. V and J are TRBV27 and TRBJ1-5; no firm D call. The CDR3 runs to 14 residues. V lost 2 bases to trimming and J lost 7 bases, with 12 bases between them. Germline values: CDR1 MNHEY, CDR2 SMNVEV (reference sequence). The CDR3 protein is CASSLNWPGQPQHF. The CDR3 DNA is TGTGCCAGCAGTTTAAATTGGCCGGGGCAGCCCCAGCATTTT.

This chain joins TRBV5-1 and TRBJ2-5, with 9 bases identical to TRBD2. V shed 0 bases, J shed 2 bases, and the junction held 8 bases outside the gene matches. CDR3 length equals 17 residues. CDR1 and CDR2 from the germline V gene are SGHRS and YFSETQ. The CDR3 DNA follows: TGCGCCAGCAGCTTGGGGGATCTAGCGGGGTCTCAAGAGACCCAGTACTTC. Its translation: CASSLGDLAGSQETQYF. The whole variable domain, filled in from reference TRBV5-1 and TRBJ2-5, reads KAGVTQTPRYLIKTRGQQVTLSCSPISGHRSVSWYQQTPGQGLQFLFEYFSETQRNKGNFPGRFSGRQFSNSRSEMNVSTLELGDSALYLCASSLGDLAGSQETQYFGPGTRLLVL.

J is TRBJ2-5 and V is TRBV7-9, with D hard to call. This CDR3 region has 12 residues. V was clipped by 3 bases and J by 4 bases, with 6 bases between them. Germline V gives CDR1 SEHNR, CDR2 FQNEAQ (reference sequence). In DNA form, the CDR3 reads TGTGCCAGCAGCTTGTACGGAGAGACCCAGTACTTC. It yields the protein CASSLYGETQYF.

This clone was observed at least ten times. The chain couples TRBV25-1 to TRBJ2-2, with TRBD2 matching 11 bases. The CDR3 runs 18 residues. The ends lost 4 bases at V and 0 bases at J; junction bases unmatched: 7. Germline assignment: CDR1 MGHDK and CDR2 SYGVNS. CDR3 nucleotides: TGTGCCAGCAGTGTGGGACTAGCGGACTACGCGAACACCGGGGAGCTGTTTTTT. Protein product: CASSVGLADYANTGELFF.

The chain combines TRBV10-3 with TRBJ1-3; 8 bases map to TRBD1. The length of the CDR3 is 14 residues. Germline values: CDR1 ENHRY, CDR2 SYGVKD. After removal of 10 bases from V and 0 bases from J, the junction contained 5 bases not matched to a gene. This CDR3 reads CATGQVRSGNTIYF. The CDR3 nucleotides are TGTGCCACGGGACAGGTTCGCTCTGGAAACACCATATATTTT.

The chain couples TRBV28 to TRBJ2-5; perhaps TRBD1 as D (6 bases). Germline assignment: CDR1 MDHEN and CDR2 SYDVKM. The ends were cut back, 10 bases at V and 10 bases at J, with 22 bases in the middle. This CDR3 comprises 13 residues. The CDR3 region is CATLGEGQEDQYF. The CDR3 DNA reads as TGTGCCACCCTCGGAGAGGGACAAGAGGACCAGTACTTC.

In this sample, this clone turned up a few times. The chain links TRBV10-3 to TRBJ2-3, with 10 positions matching TRBD2. Germline loops: CDR1 ENHRY, CDR2 SYGVKD. The V segment lost 10 bases and the J segment 1 base; nucleotides outside the gene matches: 2. The CDR3 runs 13 residues. CDR3 loop: CATTSGGTDTQYF. The CDR3 DNA is TGTGCCACCACTAGCGGGGGCACAGATACGCAGTATTTT.

The V and J genes are TRBV6-1 and TRBJ1-5, with 7 bases aligning to TRBD1. The germline CDR1 and CDR2 sequences are MNHNS and SASEGT. This CDR3 has 14 residues. Trimming took 6 bases from V and 3 from J; bases not matched to a gene: 5. The CDR3 DNA follows: TGTGCCAGCAGCTGGGGACAGTCCAATCAGCCCCAGCATTTT. It translates to CASSWGQSNQPQHF.

The CDR3 bases are TGTGCCAGCACCCTCGGGGAGGCGAACTATGGCTACACCTTC. Translated, it gives CASTLGEANYGYTF. The chain combines TRBV5-5 with TRBJ1-2; D gene unclear. The V and J ends lost 6 bases and 2 bases respectively, with 14 bases between them. The CDR3 loop spans 14 amino acids. Per germline, CDR1 SGHKS and CDR2 YYEKEE (reference sequence).

This rearrangement joins TRBV30 to TRBJ2-7, with no clear D. The CDR3 has 12 residues. V shed 4 bases and J shed 1 base, with 8 bases lying between them. CDR1 is GTSNPN and CDR2 is SVGIG in the germline V gene (reference sequence). CDR3 sequence reads: CAWTSASYEQYF. Written as DNA, the CDR3 is TGTGCCTGGACTTCCGCGTCCTACGAGCAGTACTTC.

The chain recombines TRBV27 with TRBJ2-7; 7 bases fit TRBD2. CDR1 MNHEY and CDR2 SMNVEV come from the germline V gene (reference sequence). After removal of 8 bases from V and 3 bases from J, the junction contained 7 bases not matched to a gene. This CDR3 spans 13 amino acids. The CDR3 spells CASGSLAYYEQYF. In nucleotides, the CDR3 is TGTGCCAGCGGGTCACTAGCGTACTACGAGCAGTACTTC.